The 6 T cell receptor beta chains below all came from one sample that was sequenced in a study of blood T cells in healthy people across ages. With a J-beta primer mix and a sample-barcoded 5' primer, a second PCR ran about 7 to 12 cycles. MiXCR, applied by TCRdb to the 5' RACE reads, yields one record per CDR3 protein. The sample holds hundreds of thousands of distinct CDR3 sequences, nearly 25% seen once. These same records also appear under a second study, on T cells of mothers and their children.

Sequencing was done on a sample of blood. Receptor source: a boy aged 5-17 years in good health.

The rearrangement uses TRBV12-3 or TRBV12-4 and TRBJ2-7; possibly TRBD2 for D (6 bases). The CDR3 runs 13 residues. V was cut by 7 bases and J by 3 bases, with 13 bases left in between. The CDR3 loop reads CASNTGVGYEQYF. The CDR3 nucleotides are TGTGCCAGCAACACGGGAGTTGGCTACGAGCAGTACTTC.

The V gene is TRBV4-3, the J gene TRBJ2-7; D might be TRBD2 (5 bases). Germline-derived CDR1 and CDR2 are LGHNA and YSLEER. V lost 0 bases to trimming and J lost 7 bases, with 13 bases between them. The CDR3 spans 14 residues. Written as DNA, the CDR3 is TGCGCCAGCAGCCAAGAATCGCGGGCTTGGGAGCAGTACTTC. Protein: CASSQESRAWEQYF.

The chain recombines TRBV9 with TRBJ2-5; TRBD2 aligns across 7 bases. The assigned J gene may be wrong: the sequence end matches TRBJ2-1 better. Germline values: CDR1 SGDLS, CDR2 YYNGEE. The CDR3 totals 16 residues. CDR3 nucleotide sequence: TGTGCCAGCAGCGTAGATTATGGAGGGGCGGGGGATGAGCAGTTCTTC. This encodes CASSVDYGGAGDEQFF.

This clonotype was detected a few times. The chain combines TRBV28 with TRBJ1-3; a weak D match, TRBD1 (5 bases). The CDR3 runs 15 residues. V lost 8 bases and J lost 0, with 14 bases in between. CDR1 and CDR2 (germline): MDHEN, SYDVKM. CDR3 in amino acids: CASGDGSSSGNTIYF. For the CDR3, the DNA is TGTGCCAGCGGGGACGGCTCAAGCTCTGGAAACACCATATATTTT.

CDR3 sequence (DNA): TGCAGCGTTGTGACCCCCTCCGGGGAGCTGTTTTTT. It codes for CSVVTPSGELFF. The rearrangement links TRBV29-1 to TRBJ2-2; D not resolved. The CDR3 sequence is 12 residues long. Trimming left V 4 bases short and J 6 bases short, with 9 bases between. CDR1 is SQVTM and CDR2 is ANQGSEA in the germline V gene.

This clonotype has at least ten counts. The V and J genes are TRBV25-1 and TRBJ2-5; D remains unclear. V lost 5 bases and J 0 bases, leaving 7 bases between the germline ends. The germline CDR1 and CDR2 sequences are MGHDK and SYGVNS. The CDR3 sequence is 13 residues long. In DNA, the CDR3 is TGTGCCAGCAGTTTCAGTTACCAAGAGACCCAGTACTTC. This codes for CASSFSYQETQYF.